This is a list of T cell receptor beta chains from one sample in a study of shared clonotypes between healthy human individuals. TCRdb keeps only in-frame clones here, not all; method: immunoSEQ multiplex PCR. Of some 2.4 million clones in the sample, approximately 94% were seen once. The sample comprised naive CD4+ T cells from PBMCs. These receptors all stem from a man in his late teens or twenties in good health. Some clones in this sample may be carry-over from other donors' samples. Each CDR3 is given with its conserved first and last residue. Each record gives: CDR3 protein, CDR3 DNA, clone size, D gene, V gene, J gene. D genes are given only for firm matches. Not all rows give a size; the values are once, few, many and, for expanded clones, a class.

cdr3_aa: CSVRGLAGYEQYF
cdr3_nt: TGCAGCGTAAGGGGGCTAGCGGGCTACGAGCAGTACTTC
clone_size: -
d_call: -
v_call: TRBV29-1
j_call: TRBJ2-7

cdr3_aa: CAWSAVPPSYEQYF
cdr3_nt: TGTGCCTGGAGTGCAGTACCCCCCTCCTACGAGCAGTACTTC
clone_size: -
d_call: -
v_call: TRBV30
j_call: TRBJ2-7

cdr3_aa: CSAEWADEAFF
cdr3_nt: TGCAGTGCCGAGTGGGCAGATGAAGCTTTCTTT
clone_size: few
d_call: -
v_call: TRBV20-1
j_call: TRBJ1-1

cdr3_aa: CAWSGQGLSTDTQYF
cdr3_nt: TGTGCCTGGAGTGGACAAGGATTGTCCACAGATACGCAGTATTTT
clone_size: -
d_call: -
v_call: TRBV30
j_call: TRBJ2-3

cdr3_aa: CASSLVGGLNTGELFF
cdr3_nt: TGTGCCAGCAGCTTAGTGGGGGGACTAAACACCGGGGAGCTGTTTTTT
clone_size: -
d_call: TRBD2
v_call: TRBV11-2
j_call: TRBJ2-2

cdr3_aa: CSVGARGLLYEQYF
cdr3_nt: TGCAGCGTGGGGGCCAGGGGGCTCCTCTACGAGCAGTACTTC
clone_size: -
d_call: TRBD1
v_call: TRBV29-1
j_call: TRBJ2-7

cdr3_aa: CASRSGQTYGYTF
cdr3_nt: TGTGCCAGCAGGTCCGGACAGACCTATGGCTACACCTTC
clone_size: -
d_call: -
v_call: TRBV28
j_call: TRBJ1-2

cdr3_aa: CASSRLPGTADGEQYF
cdr3_nt: TGCGCCAGCAGCCGCCTTCCGGGGACTGCTGACGGCGAGCAGTACTTC
clone_size: -
d_call: -
v_call: TRBV4-1
j_call: TRBJ2-7

cdr3_aa: CASSQVARLAGEDEQYF
cdr3_nt: TGTGCCAGCAGCCAAGTAGCGCGGCTAGCGGGAGAGGACGAGCAGTACTTC
clone_size: -
d_call: TRBD2
v_call: TRBV4-2
j_call: TRBJ2-7

cdr3_aa: CASSPTRMGAEEKLFF
cdr3_nt: TGTGCCAGCTCACCGACCCGCATGGGAGCGGAAGAAAAACTGTTTTTT
clone_size: -
d_call: -
v_call: TRBV18
j_call: TRBJ1-4